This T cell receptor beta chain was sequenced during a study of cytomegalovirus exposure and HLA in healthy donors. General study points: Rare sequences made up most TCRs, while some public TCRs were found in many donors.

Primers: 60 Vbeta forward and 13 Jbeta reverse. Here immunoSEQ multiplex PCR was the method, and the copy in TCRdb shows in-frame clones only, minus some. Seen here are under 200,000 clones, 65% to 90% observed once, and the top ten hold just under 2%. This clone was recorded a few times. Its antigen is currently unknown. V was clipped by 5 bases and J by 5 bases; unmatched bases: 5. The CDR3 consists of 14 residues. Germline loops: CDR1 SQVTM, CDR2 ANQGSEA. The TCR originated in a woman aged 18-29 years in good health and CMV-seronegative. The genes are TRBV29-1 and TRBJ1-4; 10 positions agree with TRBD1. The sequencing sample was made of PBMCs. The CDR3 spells CSVYRTGGNEKLFF. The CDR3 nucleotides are TGCAGCGTTTACCGGACAGGGGGGAATGAAAAACTGTTTTTT.